A single sample is the source of the 30 T cell receptor beta chains below, sequenced in a study of blood T cell repertoires in COVID-19. The assay was immunoSEQ multiplex PCR, and TCRdb's table has in-frame clones only and misses some. The profile shows approximately 390,000 clones, approximately 88% of them singletons. Material: PBMCs or T cells enriched from blood (not recorded which). The receptors come from a woman in her 40s with acute COVID-19.

With regard to this clone: Other DNA sequences within the sample encode an identical CDR3. The chain has TRBV24-1 and TRBJ2-3; 7 nucleotides match TRBD1. CDR3 length: 15 residues. The germline V gene has CDR1 KGHDR and CDR2 SFDVKD. V gave up 2 bases and J gave up 0 bases; unmatched junction bases: 1. The CDR3 region has the DNA TGTGCCACCAGTGATTCAGGGGGTAGCACAGATACGCAGTATTTT. Its translation is CATSDSGGSTDTQYF.

The chain combines TRBV30 with TRBJ1-1; D not resolved. CDR1 is GTSNPN, CDR2 SVGIG, per germline (reference sequence). The CDR3 extends over 12 amino acids. Deletions cut 4 bases from V and 6 bases from J, with 12 bases between. CDR3 sequence reads: CAWTPVLSEAFF. In nucleotides, the CDR3 is TGTGCCTGGACCCCAGTTCTTTCTGAAGCTTTCTTT. The variable domain in full, with the rest retrieved from reference TRBV30 and TRBJ1-1, is SQTIHQWPATLVQPVGSPLSLECTVEGTSNPNLYWYRQAAGRGLQLLFYSVGIGQISSEVPQNLSASRPQDRQFILSSKKLLLSDSGFYLCAWTPVLSEAFFGQGTRLTVV.

The chain links TRBV2 to TRBJ1-1; TRBD1 aligns across 7 bases. The CDR3 is made up of 12 amino acids. The V gene's germline CDR1 is SNHLY and CDR2 FYNNEI. V shed 10 bases, J shed 5 bases, and the junction held 7 bases outside the gene matches. CDR3 sequence reads: CATQGGGTEAFF. CDR3 nucleotide sequence: TGTGCCACCCAGGGGGGCGGGACTGAAGCTTTCTTT.

The chain is built from TRBV7-9 and TRBJ2-5; no clear D. The germline V gene encodes CDR1 SEHNR and CDR2 FQNEAQ (reference sequence). The CDR3 length is 12 residues. Trimming took off 6 bases at V and 2 bases at J, with 7 bases between the two ends. The CDR3 sequence: CASSFLQETQYF. The DNA for the CDR3 is TGTGCCAGCAGTTTTCTACAAGAGACCCAGTACTTC.

The DNA of the CDR3 is TGTGCCACCAGCACAGGGGCGAACCAGCCCCAGCATTTT. Protein sequence: CATSTGANQPQHF. This chain connects TRBV24-1 to TRBJ1-5, with TRBD1 identical over 7 bases. The V and J ends lost 7 bases and 7 bases, in that order; junction bases with no gene match: 6. Germline CDR1 KGHDR, CDR2 SFDVKD. There are 13 residues in the CDR3.

This clone was counted a single time. The rearrangement joins TRBV2 to TRBJ2-4; tentative D call: TRBD2 (5 bases). Germline lookup yields CDR1 SNHLY and CDR2 FYNNEI. V gave up 1 base and J gave up 10 bases, with 5 bases separating them. The CDR3 runs to 11 residues. The CDR3 reads CASSEGGIQYF. The CDR3 coding sequence is TGTGCCAGCAGTGAAGGCGGGATTCAGTACTTC.

This clone came up once. This chain uses TRBV19 with TRBJ1-2, with D maybe TRBD1 (6 bases). Per germline, CDR1 LNHDA and CDR2 SQIVND (reference sequence). The ends were cut back, 8 bases at V and 1 base at J, with 11 bases in the middle. The CDR3 is 13 amino acids. CDR3 coding DNA: TGTGCCAGTCGGGCAGGGGATAACTATGGCTACACCTTC. It is translated as CASRAGDNYGYTF.

V and J are TRBV19 and TRBJ1-2; D call uncertain. Germline V gene lookup returns CDR1 LNHDA and CDR2 SQIVND (reference sequence). The CDR3 runs to 13 residues. V was shortened by 5 bases and J by 6 bases, with 13 bases between the two germline ends. The CDR3 DNA reads as TGTGCCAGTAGTCAGGAGGGCTACGATGGCTACACCTTC. The encoded protein is CASSQEGYDGYTF.

A few counts support this clone. As DNA, the CDR3 is TGTGCCAGCTCACCAGAACGGGGGGGGTACTATGGCTACACCTTC. It translates to CASSPERGGYYGYTF. The chain combines TRBV18 with TRBJ1-2; TRBD1 might be the D (5 bases). The CDR3 length is 15 residues. The germline V gene has CDR1 KGHSH and CDR2 LQKENI. Trimming took off 2 bases at V and 3 bases at J, with 13 bases between the two ends.

This clone was seen only a few times. This rearrangement joins TRBV21-1 to TRBJ2-7; TRBD1, the table's D call, was not compared with the DNA. TRBV21-1 is listed as a pseudogene. The CDR3 is 14 amino acids. The CDR3 protein is CASSYQKTGGEQYF. The CDR3, as DNA: TGTGCCAGCAGCTACCAGAAAACAGGGGGCGAGCAGTACTTC.

The V call is TRBV7-8, the J call TRBJ1-4, with D possibly matching TRBD1 (5 bases). V was cut by 4 bases and J by 8 bases, with 17 bases left in between. The CDR3 is made up of 15 amino acids. CDR1 is SGHVS and CDR2 is FQNEAQ in the germline V gene. CDR3 coding DNA: TGTGCCAGCAGCTGGGGGGGATCAGCCGGGGAAAAACTGTTTTTT. Translated, it gives CASSWGGSAGEKLFF.

This chain joins TRBV5-1 and TRBJ2-1; 11 bases fit TRBD2. Trimming removed 4 bases from V and 7 bases from J; junction bases left unmatched: 7. The CDR3 sequence is 15 residues long. The germline V gene encodes CDR1 SGHRS and CDR2 YFSETQ. The CDR3 here is CASSTLAGGPNEQFF. CDR3 bases: TGCGCCAGCAGCACCTTAGCGGGGGGGCCGAATGAGCAGTTCTTC.

The chain has TRBV5-8 and TRBJ1-1; 7 nucleotides line up with TRBD1. This CDR3 is 15 amino acids long. Germline V gives CDR1 SGHTS, CDR2 YDEGEE. The trim removed 2 bases at V and 0 bases at J, leaving 4 bases unmatched. CDR3 sequence (DNA): TGTGCCAGCAGCTTTAGGGGGCAGGTGAACACTGAAGCTTTCTTT. Its protein is CASSFRGQVNTEAFF.

V is TRBV30 and J is TRBJ1-1, with D unclear. Germline V gives CDR1 GTSNPN, CDR2 SVGIG (reference sequence). Trimming took off 2 bases at V and 7 bases at J, with 17 bases between the two ends. The CDR3 loop spans 14 amino acids. The CDR3 reads CAWSTPGIILEAFF. CDR3 nucleotide sequence: TGTGCCTGGAGTACCCCCGGGATTATACTTGAAGCTTTCTTT.

V gene TRBV2 combines with J gene TRBJ1-5; D gene ambiguous. The V and J ends lost 9 bases and 2 bases respectively, with 8 bases between them. This CDR3 has 12 residues. Germline CDR1 is SNHLY and CDR2 is FYNNEI. The CDR3 sequence: CASQEGNQPQHF. The CDR3 nucleotides read TGTGCCAGTCAGGAGGGCAATCAGCCCCAGCATTTT.

A single count supports this clone. The chain is built from TRBV18 and TRBJ1-2, with D possibly TRBD1 on 6 matching bases. V was clipped by 4 bases and J by 5 bases, with 17 bases between them. Germline assignment: CDR1 KGHSH and CDR2 LQKENI. The CDR3 covers 15 residues. CDR3: CASSLGRGQEYGYTF. The CDR3 coding sequence is TGTGCCAGCTCACTGGGCCGGGGACAAGAATATGGCTACACCTTC.

V usage is TRBV3-1 (or the pseudogene TRBV3-2) and J usage is TRBJ1-4; TRBD1 agrees at 11 bases. CDR3 length equals 16 residues. In germline, CDR1 is LGHDT, CDR2 YNNKEL (reference sequence). The trim removed 3 bases at V and 7 bases at J, leaving 7 bases unmatched. CDR3 in amino acids: CASSHYGQGAVEKLFF. The CDR3 DNA sequence: TGTGCCAGCAGCCACTACGGACAGGGGGCGGTTGAAAAACTGTTTTTT.

The chain is built from TRBV19 and TRBJ1-2; D is possibly TRBD1 (6 bases). There are 13 residues in the CDR3. Germline V gene sequence: CDR1 LNHDA, CDR2 SQIVND (reference sequence). Between the trimmed V and J ends, which lost 1 base and 6 bases, there was a span of 9 bases. CDR3 sequence: CASSIVRGNGYTF. The CDR3 DNA follows: TGTGCCAGTAGTATAGTCAGGGGCAATGGCTACACCTTC.

This chain connects TRBV7-2 to TRBJ1-5; D unresolved. Trimming shortened V by 0 bases and J by 3 bases, and 12 bases separated the two germline ends. This CDR3 comprises 16 residues. The germline V gene has CDR1 SGHTA and CDR2 FQGNSA. The CDR3 here is CASSLAAVHHNQPQHF. The CDR3 DNA reads as TGTGCCAGCAGCTTAGCGGCCGTTCACCACAATCAGCCCCAGCATTTT.

This chain joins TRBV5-4 and TRBJ2-2, with 7 positions matching TRBD1. The CDR3 contains 16 residues. Per germline, CDR1 SGHNT and CDR2 YYREEE (reference sequence). The V and J ends lost 3 bases and 0 bases, in that order; junction bases with no gene match: 5. The CDR3 reads CASSYPGQTNTGELFF. The CDR3, as DNA: TGTGCCAGCAGCTACCCGGGACAGACGAACACCGGGGAGCTGTTTTTT.

The V call is TRBV30, the J call TRBJ2-3; D remains unclear. V dropped 0 bases and J dropped 6 bases, with 7 bases sitting between them. The CDR3 consists of 12 residues. From germline, CDR1 is GTSNPN and CDR2 SVGIG (reference sequence). CDR3 in amino acids: CAWSVISDTQYF. CDR3 bases: TGTGCCTGGAGTGTAATATCGGATACGCAGTATTTT.

The genes are TRBV5-1 and TRBJ1-1, with D maybe TRBD1 (6 bases). Trimming stripped 4 bases from V and 1 base from J, with 17 bases between. The CDR3 loop spans 16 amino acids. The germline CDR1 and CDR2 sequences are SGHRS and YFSETQ. CDR3 DNA: TGCGCCAGCAGCCTGACAGGTTTAGGGTGGAACACTGAAGCTTTCTTT. Its translation is CASSLTGLGWNTEAFF.

This chain joins TRBV30 and TRBJ1-6, with TRBD1 matching 7 bases. The CDR3 runs 13 residues. Germline V CDR1 and CDR2: GTSNPN, SVGIG (reference sequence). V shed 8 bases and J 12 bases; nucleotides not matched to a gene: 13. The CDR3 region has the DNA TGTGCCGGAAGGGGGCTGAATTGGGAACCCCTCCACTTT. Its translation: CAGRGLNWEPLHF. Full variable domain (missing parts from reference TRBV30 and TRBJ1-6): SQTIHQWPATLVQPVGSPLSLECTVEGTSNPNLYWYRQAAGRGLQLLFYSVGIGQISSEVPQNLSASRPQDRQFILSSKKLLLSDSGFYLCAGRGLNWEPLHFGNGTRLTVT.

V usage is TRBV5-4 and J usage is TRBJ1-6; 7 bases are shared with TRBD1. V trimming: 3 bases; J trimming: 10 bases; junction bases outside the gene matches: 10. The CDR3 length is 15 residues. The V gene's germline CDR1 is SGHNT and CDR2 YYREEE (reference sequence). DNA of the CDR3: TGTGCCAGCAGCTGGTGGGACAGTCGGGGGTCACCCCTCCACTTT. As protein: CASSWWDSRGSPLHF.

The chain uses TRBV28 and TRBJ1-2; D might be TRBD1 (6 bases). This CDR3 is built from 13 residues. Germline CDR1 is MDHEN and CDR2 is SYDVKM. Trimming took off 11 bases at V and 7 bases at J, with 20 bases between the two ends. The CDR3 sequence is CAVQRTVFSGYTF. CDR3 sequence (DNA): TGTGCCGTACAACGGACAGTATTCAGTGGCTACACCTTC.

The gene calls are TRBV3-1 (or the pseudogene TRBV3-2) and TRBJ1-4, with TRBD1 as a possible D gene (6 bases). This CDR3 is built from 15 residues. V dropped 6 bases and J dropped 7 bases, with 18 bases sitting between them. Germline CDR1 reads LGHDT; CDR2 reads YNNKEL (reference sequence). The CDR3 reads CASSQTGGAGEKLFF. The CDR3 DNA sequence: TGTGCCAGCAGTCAAACTGGGGGGGCGGGTGAAAAACTGTTTTTT.

The chain uses TRBV10-1 and TRBJ1-3; D uncertain. V lost 2 bases and J 3 bases, leaving 8 bases between the germline ends. The CDR3 is made up of 14 amino acids. Germline CDR1 reads WNHNN; CDR2 reads SYGVQD (reference sequence). The CDR3 coding sequence is TGCGCCAGCAGTGAGATCCCAGGTGGAAACACCATATATTTT. Translated, it gives CASSEIPGGNTIYF.

The gene calls are TRBV6-2 or TRBV6-3 and TRBJ1-2, with TRBD1 matching 9 bases. The germline V gene encodes CDR1 MNHEY and CDR2 SVGEGT. The trim removed 6 bases at V and 4 bases at J, leaving 6 bases unmatched. The CDR3 length is 14 residues. The CDR3 nucleotides read TGTGCCAGCAGCCTACAGGGGGCTGTCTATGGCTACACCTTC. Its translation: CASSLQGAVYGYTF.

The chain employs TRBV25-1 and TRBJ2-3; TRBD2 is a possible D gene (7 bases). Trimming took off 8 bases at V and 6 bases at J, with 12 bases between the two ends. This CDR3 has 12 residues. Germline values: CDR1 MGHDK, CDR2 SYGVNS. CDR3 loop: CASGGAGDTQYF. CDR3 bases: TGTGCCAGCGGGGGGGCTGGGGATACGCAGTATTTT.

The chain couples TRBV19 to TRBJ1-2; maybe TRBD1 (6 bases). Trimming cost V 9 bases and J 6 bases, with 17 bases left between them. The CDR3 runs 13 residues. Germline assignment: CDR1 LNHDA and CDR2 SQIVND (reference sequence). Here the CDR3 reads CASGPHRDDGYTF. The CDR3 DNA follows: TGTGCCAGCGGCCCCCACAGGGATGATGGCTACACCTTC.